Sequencing of this T cell receptor (beta chain) was carried out in a study of T cells in Graves' hyperthyroidism and ophthalmopathy. General study findings and limits: Most thyroid clonotypes with frequency above 0.001 were detected in blood.

Germline CDR1 reads SNHLY; CDR2 reads FYNNEI. This CDR3 comprises 15 residues. Trimming left V 8 bases short and J 1 base short, with 17 bases between. This clonotype was found many times. The antigen remains unidentified. A Clinical Activity Score of at least 3, a NOSPECS grade of at least 4 and a duration under 3 months were recorded in the ophthalmopathy patients. TCR beta CDR3 regions were amplified from RNA. Carried out on the TCR CDR3, a first-round RT-PCR used the HTBI primer set. Using its own MiXCR run on the multiplex PCR reads, TCRdb lists one record per CDR3 protein. The sample shows more than 350,000 distinct CDR3 sequences, 13% to 15% of them seen only once.

This TCR was recovered from a woman aged 60-75 years with Graves' ophthalmopathy. Sequences were obtained from blood. The chain combines TRBV2 with TRBJ2-5, with a tentative D call TRBD2 (6 bases). Here the CDR3 reads CASETSRAFQETQYF. The CDR3 nucleotides read TGTGCCAGCGAAACTAGCCGGGCTTTCCAAGAGACCCAGTACTTC.